These T cell receptor beta chains were read from a single sample in a study of control samples from healthy donors and cancer patients. Measured with immunoSEQ multiplex PCR; TCRdb has only the in-frame clones, and not every one. This table has around 130,000 clones, around nine tenths appearing once. Material: blood. The receptors were gathered from a man aged 30 to 45 in good health. The CDR3 runs from the conserved cysteine through the conserved F or W. A D gene is named only where the DNA matches it firmly. Not every row has a clone size; where given, it reads once, few, many or a size class.

TGTGCCAGTAGTATACCGGGCCAGAACACCGGGGAGCTGTTTTTT | CASSIPGQNTGELFF | TRBJ2-2 | TRBV19 | NA | NA
TGTGCCAGCAGCTTATTTGAGGGTCAGCCCCAGCATTTT | CASSLFEGQPQHF | TRBJ1-5 | TRBV11-2 | NA | NA
TGTGCCAGCAGCCAAGTCCTAGGCAACACCGGGGAGCTGTTTTTT | CASSQVLGNTGELFF | TRBJ2-2 | TRBV3-1/TRBV3-2 | NA | NA
TGTGCCAGCAGCTTGCCCGGACAGACCTACACAGATACGCAGTATTTT | CASSLPGQTYTDTQYF | TRBJ2-3 | TRBV7-9 | NA | NA
TGTGCCAGCAGCCCGGACAGGGCGGCTAATGAAAAACTGTTTTTT | CASSPDRAANEKLFF | TRBJ1-4 | TRBV7-9 | once | TRBD1
TGTGCCAGCTCACCCGACAGGGTAACTGAAGCTTTCTTT | CASSPDRVTEAFF | TRBJ1-1 | TRBV18 | NA | TRBD1
TGTGCCAGCAGTGAACCGGCCGTCGTAGGAGACACCATATATTTT | CASSEPAVVGDTIYF | TRBJ1-3 | TRBV6-1 | few | NA
TGCGCCAGCAGCGGGACAGGGCTGTCAAAGACTGAAGCTTTCTTT | CASSGTGLSKTEAFF | TRBJ1-1 | TRBV5-1 | NA | TRBD1
TGTGCCACCCGGGGGACAGGGGAGGTGGCTGAAGCTTTCTTT | CATRGTGEVAEAFF | TRBJ1-1 | TRBV24-1 | NA | TRBD1
TGTGCCAGCAGCGTAGATCCAGCGGGGGGCCAAGAGACCCAGTACTTC | CASSVDPAGGQETQYF | TRBJ2-5 | TRBV9 | NA | TRBD2
TGCGCCAGCAGCCAAGGGGGTCGGGCTAATGAAAAACTGTTTTTT | CASSQGGRANEKLFF | TRBJ1-4 | TRBV4-1 | NA | NA
TGCGCCAGCAGCCAAGTCCAGGGCGGGGGGAATGAAGCTTTCTTT | CASSQVQGGGNEAFF | TRBJ1-1 | TRBV4-1 | NA | NA
TGTGCCAGCTCACCCTTACAGGGAGCGGAAAACATTCAGTACTTC | CASSPLQGAENIQYF | TRBJ2-4 | TRBV18 | NA | NA
TGTGCCAGCTCCCGGGACTTCCGGGGACAGCCCCAGCATTTT | CASSRDFRGQPQHF | TRBJ1-5 | TRBV9 | NA | NA
TGTGCCAGCAGTGGGCATGGAAGAGAGACCCAGTACTTC | CASSGHGRETQYF | TRBJ2-5 | TRBV2 | NA | NA
TGTGCCAGCAGCTTAGGCGGTAGAGGGGAGAACTATGGCTACACCTTC | CASSLGGRGENYGYTF | TRBJ1-2 | TRBV11-3 | NA | NA
TGTGCCTGGAGTTATGGGGATACAACTAATGAAAAACTGTTTTTT | CAWSYGDTTNEKLFF | TRBJ1-4 | TRBV30 | NA | NA
TGTGCCGCCCGGAGGGGGGATGAAAAACTGTTTTTT | CAARRGDEKLFF | TRBJ1-4 | TRBV6-6 | few | NA
TGCAGCGTTAACTACAATGAGCAGTTCTTC | CSVNYNEQFF | TRBJ2-1 | TRBV29-1 | NA | NA
TGTGCCAGCAGCAGGGGGAGGGACAGGGGGCGCCGTGAGCAGTTCTTC | CASSRGRDRGRREQFF | TRBJ2-1 | TRBV21-1 | NA | NA
TGTGCCAGCAGCTTAGGGACTGGGGGCTACACCTTC | CASSLGTGGYTF | TRBJ1-2 | TRBV7-9 | NA | NA
TGTGCCAGCAGCACTTTGGAGACAGGGGGCACTGAAGCTTTCTTT | CASSTLETGGTEAFF | TRBJ1-1 | TRBV5-5 | NA | TRBD1
TGCGCCAGCAGCCAAGCGCCCGGTTCACCCCTCCACTTT | CASSQAPGSPLHF | TRBJ1-6 | TRBV4-1 | NA | NA
TGTGCCAGCAGGACAGGGGGCACTGAAGCTTTCTTT | CASRTGGTEAFF | TRBJ1-1 | TRBV6-5 | NA | TRBD1
TGTGCCAGCAGCTTGGTTATGGGGGCCAAAAACATTCAGTACTTC | CASSLVMGAKNIQYF | TRBJ2-4 | TRBV5-4 | NA | NA
TGTGCCAGCAGTTACTCTACAGGGAGGCAGTTCTTC | CASSYSTGRQFF | TRBJ2-1 | TRBV6-5 | NA | NA
TGTGCCAGCAGCCCCCAAGGGGACAGGACAGATACGCAGTATTTT | CASSPQGDRTDTQYF | TRBJ2-3 | TRBV9 | NA | TRBD1
TGTGCCAGTAGTATAGTTCAGGGAAATCCCAATCAGCCCCAGCATTTT | CASSIVQGNPNQPQHF | TRBJ1-5 | TRBV19 | NA | NA
TGCAGTGCCAGTGACGGGAGCGACGTCTACGAGCAGTACTTC | CSASDGSDVYEQYF | TRBJ2-7 | TRBV20-1 | NA | NA
TGTGCCAGCTCACCTACCGGACCGCCAGCTAACTATGGCTACACCTTC | CASSPTGPPANYGYTF | TRBJ1-2 | TRBV18 | once | NA
TGTGCCAGCAGTTTTCAAATGAACACTGAAGCTTTCTTT | CASSFQMNTEAFF | TRBJ1-1 | TRBV12-3/TRBV12-4 | NA | NA
TGTGCCAGCAGTTACTCCCGGGGGGAGCGGGGACTGTTTTTT | CASSYSRGERGLFF | TRBJ2-2 | TRBV6-5 | NA | TRBD2
TGTGCCATCAGTCGGGACAGGGAAGGAAAACTGTTTTTT | CAISRDREGKLFF | TRBJ1-4 | TRBV10-3 | NA | TRBD1
TGCAGTGCTATGGCGAACTATGGCTACACCTTC | CSAMANYGYTF | TRBJ1-2 | TRBV20-1 | NA | NA
TGTGCCAGCAGTGAATCAGGGTTAGCGGGAATCGGGGAGCTGTTTTTT | CASSESGLAGIGELFF | TRBJ2-2 | TRBV25-1 | NA | TRBD2
TGCGCCAGCAGCGTGACAGGGGCCTTTAACACTGAAGCTTTCTTT | CASSVTGAFNTEAFF | TRBJ1-1 | TRBV5-1 | NA | TRBD1
TGTGCCAGCGGAAAAGACGGGGTCTATGAAGCTTTCTTT | CASGKDGVYEAFF | TRBJ1-1 | TRBV25-1 | once | NA
TGTGCCAGTAAGGGAGCGGGGGGGCCGGCGCAAGAGACCCAGTACTTC | CASKGAGGPAQETQYF | TRBJ2-5 | TRBV19 | NA | TRBD2
TGTGCCAGCAGCTTAGGGACGGTAGAGACCCAGTACTTC | CASSLGTVETQYF | TRBJ2-5 | TRBV7-6 | NA | NA
TGTGCCAGCAACCAACAGGGGGGTGGCAATCAGCCCCAGCATTTT | CASNQQGGGNQPQHF | TRBJ1-5 | TRBV6-5 | once | TRBD1